Sequencing of this T cell receptor beta chain was carried out in a study of regulatory T cells in long-lasting Graves disease. The V and J ends lost 6 bases and 6 bases, in that order; junction bases with no gene match: 8. CDR1 and CDR2 from the germline V gene are MNHEY and SMNVEV (reference sequence). This CDR3 contains 15 residues. Time point noted: persistent/refractory GD, antithyroid drugs over 5 years with positive TRAb. RNA isolated from PBMCs was used to make the TCR library. Graves' disease diagnosis relied on American Thyroid Association guidelines. There are a few counts of this clonotype. TCR beta libraries were built with iRepertoire HTBI primers and Arm-PCR of CDR3 regions. TCRdb analysed the multiplex PCR reads with MiXCR anew, one entry per CDR3 protein. The sample includes almost 350,000 distinct CDR3 sequences, around 20% seen only once; the top ten take 25% to 35%.

This sequence joins TRBV27 and TRBJ2-7, with TRBD2 matching 13 bases. Specimen: peripheral blood mononuclear cells (PBMCs), collected when the disease was refractory, from a patient treated with antithyroid drugs. The receptor's source is a female donor with Graves disease. The chain's CDR3 is CASSLGGLAGVEQYF. In nucleotides, the CDR3 is TGTGCCAGCAGCCTGGGTGGACTAGCGGGAGTCGAGCAGTACTTC.